This T cell receptor (beta chain) was found in a study of human thymus T cells. Germline CDR1 reads GTSNPN; CDR2 reads SVGIG (reference sequence). V lost 0 bases to trimming and J lost 0 bases; unmatched junction nucleotides: 6. CDR3 length equals 16 residues. Healthy Finnish infants undergoing corrective surgery for congenital heart defects were used as donors. Of note for this clone: Its specificity is unknown.

Study-level findings and limits: Within thymic and blood repertoires, V and J gene usage appeared to be biased.

The data were produced by immunoSEQ multiplex PCR, yet TCRdb's version contains in-frame clones alone and is incomplete. The data show approximately 46,000 clones, with just under 95% seen just once and 0.15% to 0.2% held by the top ten. The TCR sequence derives from a girl under two years old with a congenital heart defect but otherwise immunologically healthy. Sequencing was performed on blood. This rearrangement joins TRBV30 to TRBJ2-5; 8 positions agree with TRBD1. The CDR3, as DNA: TGTGCCTGGAGTGTGGCAGGGGGCTGGTACCAAGAGACCCAGTACTTC. This sequence encodes CAWSVAGGWYQETQYF.